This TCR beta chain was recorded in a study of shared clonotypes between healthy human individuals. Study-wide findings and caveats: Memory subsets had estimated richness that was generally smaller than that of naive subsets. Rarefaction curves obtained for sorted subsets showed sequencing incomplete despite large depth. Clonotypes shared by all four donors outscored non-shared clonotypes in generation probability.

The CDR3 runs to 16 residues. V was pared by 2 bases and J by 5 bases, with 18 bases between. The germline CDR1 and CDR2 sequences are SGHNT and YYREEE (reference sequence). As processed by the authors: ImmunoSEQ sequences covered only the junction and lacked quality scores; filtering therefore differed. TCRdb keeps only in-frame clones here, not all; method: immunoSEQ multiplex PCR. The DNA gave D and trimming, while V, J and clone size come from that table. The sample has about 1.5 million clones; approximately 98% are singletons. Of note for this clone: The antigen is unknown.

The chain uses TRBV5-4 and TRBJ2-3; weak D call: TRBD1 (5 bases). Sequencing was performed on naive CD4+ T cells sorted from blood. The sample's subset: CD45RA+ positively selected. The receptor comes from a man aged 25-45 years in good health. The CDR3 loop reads CASSLGVPPGKDTQYF. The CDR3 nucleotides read TGTGCCAGCAGCTTAGGAGTTCCTCCAGGGAAAGATACGCAGTATTTT.